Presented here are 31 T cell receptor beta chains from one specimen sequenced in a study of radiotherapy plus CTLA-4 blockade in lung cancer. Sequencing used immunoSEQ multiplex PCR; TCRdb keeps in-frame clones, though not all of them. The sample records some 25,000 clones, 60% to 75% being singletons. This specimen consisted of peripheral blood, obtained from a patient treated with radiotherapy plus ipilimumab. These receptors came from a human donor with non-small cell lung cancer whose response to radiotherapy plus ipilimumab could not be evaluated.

The CDR3 is CASSSGTVTDTQYF. The CDR3 region has the DNA TGTGCCAGTAGTTCCGGGACTGTCACAGATACGCAGTATTTT. The chain combines TRBV19 with TRBJ2-3; D might be TRBD2 (6 bases). CDR1 and CDR2 (germline): LNHDA, SQIVND (reference sequence). The CDR3 runs to 14 residues. The germline V and J ends were trimmed by 5 bases and 2 bases, with 11 bases remaining between them.

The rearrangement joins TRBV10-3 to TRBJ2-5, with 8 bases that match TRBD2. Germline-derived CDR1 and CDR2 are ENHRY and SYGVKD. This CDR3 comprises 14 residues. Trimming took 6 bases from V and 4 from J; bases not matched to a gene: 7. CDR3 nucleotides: TGTGCCATCAGCCCCCGCGGGGGGCGAGAGACCCAGTACTTC. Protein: CAISPRGGRETQYF.

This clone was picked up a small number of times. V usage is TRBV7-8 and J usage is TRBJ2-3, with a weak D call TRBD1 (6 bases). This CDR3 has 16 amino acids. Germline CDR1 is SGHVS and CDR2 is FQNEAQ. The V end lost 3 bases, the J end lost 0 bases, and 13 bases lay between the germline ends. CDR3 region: CASSFHRVSSTDTQYF. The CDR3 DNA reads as TGTGCCAGCAGCTTCCACAGGGTTTCTAGCACAGATACGCAGTATTTT.

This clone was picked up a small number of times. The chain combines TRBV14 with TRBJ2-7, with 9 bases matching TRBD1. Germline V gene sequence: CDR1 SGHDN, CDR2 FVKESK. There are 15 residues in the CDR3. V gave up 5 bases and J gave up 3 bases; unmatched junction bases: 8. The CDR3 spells CASSGMGTGNYEQYF. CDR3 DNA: TGTGCCAGCAGCGGGATGGGGACAGGGAACTACGAGCAGTACTTC.

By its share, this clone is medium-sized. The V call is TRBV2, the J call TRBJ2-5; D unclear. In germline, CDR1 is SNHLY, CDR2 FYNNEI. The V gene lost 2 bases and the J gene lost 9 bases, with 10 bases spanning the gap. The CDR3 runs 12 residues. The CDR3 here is CASSELVAPQYF. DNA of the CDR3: TGTGCCAGCAGTGAATTAGTAGCTCCCCAGTACTTC.

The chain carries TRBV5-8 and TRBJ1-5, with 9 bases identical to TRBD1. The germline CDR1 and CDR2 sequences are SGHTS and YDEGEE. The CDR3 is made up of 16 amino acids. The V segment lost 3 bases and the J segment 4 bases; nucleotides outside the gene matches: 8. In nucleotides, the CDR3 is TGTGCCAGCAGCTACGCGGGACAGGGATTTAATCAGCCCCAGCATTTT. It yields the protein CASSYAGQGFNQPQHF.

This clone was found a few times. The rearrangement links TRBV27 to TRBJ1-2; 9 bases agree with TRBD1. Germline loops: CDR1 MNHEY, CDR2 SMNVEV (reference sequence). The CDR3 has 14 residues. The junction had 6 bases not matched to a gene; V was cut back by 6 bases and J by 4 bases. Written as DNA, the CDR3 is TGTGCCAGCAGAAAGGGACAGGGCGTCTATGGCTACACCTTC. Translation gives CASRKGQGVYGYTF.

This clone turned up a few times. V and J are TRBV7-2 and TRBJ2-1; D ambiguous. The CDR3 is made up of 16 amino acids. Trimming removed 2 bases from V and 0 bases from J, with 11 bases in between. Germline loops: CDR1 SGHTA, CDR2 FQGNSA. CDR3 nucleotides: TGTGCCAGCAGCTTATACTCCGAGAGCTCCTACAATGAGCAGTTCTTC. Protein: CASSLYSESSYNEQFF.

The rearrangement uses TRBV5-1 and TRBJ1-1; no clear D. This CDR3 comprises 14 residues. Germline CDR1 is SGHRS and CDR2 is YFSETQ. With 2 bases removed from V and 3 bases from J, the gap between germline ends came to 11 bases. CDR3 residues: CASSFEGSDTEAFF. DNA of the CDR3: TGCGCCAGCAGCTTTGAGGGAAGCGACACTGAAGCTTTCTTT. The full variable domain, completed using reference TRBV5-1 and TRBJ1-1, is KAGVTQTPRYLIKTRGQQVTLSCSPISGHRSVSWYQQTPGQGLQFLFEYFSETQRNKGNFPGRFSGRQFSNSRSEMNVSTLELGDSALYLCASSFEGSDTEAFFGQGTRLTVV.

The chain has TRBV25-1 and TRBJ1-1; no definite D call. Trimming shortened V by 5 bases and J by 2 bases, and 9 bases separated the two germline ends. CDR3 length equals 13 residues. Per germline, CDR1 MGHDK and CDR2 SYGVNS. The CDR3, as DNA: TGTGCCAGCAGTAAAACAGAAAACACTGAAGCTTTCTTT. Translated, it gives CASSKTENTEAFF. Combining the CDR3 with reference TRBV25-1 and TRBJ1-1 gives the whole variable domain EADIYQTPRYLVIGTGKKITLECSQTMGHDKMYWYQQDPGMELHLIHYSYGVNSTEKGDLSSESTVSRIRTEHFPLTLESARPSHTSQYLCASSKTENTEAFFGQGTRLTVV.

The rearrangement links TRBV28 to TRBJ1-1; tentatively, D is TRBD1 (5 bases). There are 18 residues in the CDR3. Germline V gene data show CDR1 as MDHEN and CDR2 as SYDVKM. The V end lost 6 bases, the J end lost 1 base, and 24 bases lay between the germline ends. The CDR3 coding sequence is TGTGCCAGCAGCCGGGGGGTTCGCACCGAAAAGGGGAACACTGAAGCTTTCTTT. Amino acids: CASSRGVRTEKGNTEAFF.

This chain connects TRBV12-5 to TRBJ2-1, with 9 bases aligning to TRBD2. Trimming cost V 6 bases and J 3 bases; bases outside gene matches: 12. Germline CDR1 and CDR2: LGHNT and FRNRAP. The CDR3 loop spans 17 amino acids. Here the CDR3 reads CASGSSSSGRYYNEQFF. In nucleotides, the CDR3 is TGTGCTAGTGGGTCCTCGAGTAGCGGGAGATACTACAATGAGCAGTTCTTC.

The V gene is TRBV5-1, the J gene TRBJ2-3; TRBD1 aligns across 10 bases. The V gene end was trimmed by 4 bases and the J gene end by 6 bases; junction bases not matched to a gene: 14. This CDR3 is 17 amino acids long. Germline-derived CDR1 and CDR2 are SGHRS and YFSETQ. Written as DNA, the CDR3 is TGCGCCAGCAGCCGAGGACAGGGGGGGGTTTTTTTTGATACGCAGTATTTT. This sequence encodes CASSRGQGGVFFDTQYF.

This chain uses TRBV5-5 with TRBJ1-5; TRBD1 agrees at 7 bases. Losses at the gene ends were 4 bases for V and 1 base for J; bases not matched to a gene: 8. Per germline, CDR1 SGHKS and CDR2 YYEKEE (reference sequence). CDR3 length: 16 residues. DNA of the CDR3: TGTGCCAGCAGCCTACAGGGGCGACCGAGCAATCAGCCCCAGCATTTT. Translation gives CASSLQGRPSNQPQHF. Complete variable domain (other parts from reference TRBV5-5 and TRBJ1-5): DAGVTQSPTHLIKTRGQQVTLRCSPISGHKSVSWYQQVLGQGPQFIFQYYEKEERGRGNFPDRFSARQFPNYSSELNVNALLLGDSALYLCASSLQGRPSNQPQHFGDGTRLSIL.

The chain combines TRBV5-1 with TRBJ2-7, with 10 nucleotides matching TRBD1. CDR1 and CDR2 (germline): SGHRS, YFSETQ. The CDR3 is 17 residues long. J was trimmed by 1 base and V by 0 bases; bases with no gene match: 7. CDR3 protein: CASSLGGTGDLSYEQYF. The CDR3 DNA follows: TGCGCCAGCAGCTTGGGTGGGACAGGGGATTTATCCTACGAGCAGTACTTC.

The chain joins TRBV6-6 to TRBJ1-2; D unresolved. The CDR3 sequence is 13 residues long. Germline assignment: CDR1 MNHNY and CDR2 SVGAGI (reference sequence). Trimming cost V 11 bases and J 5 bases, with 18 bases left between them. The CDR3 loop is CAASLEVEYGYTF. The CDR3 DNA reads TGTGCCGCCAGTCTGGAGGTGGAGTATGGCTACACCTTC.

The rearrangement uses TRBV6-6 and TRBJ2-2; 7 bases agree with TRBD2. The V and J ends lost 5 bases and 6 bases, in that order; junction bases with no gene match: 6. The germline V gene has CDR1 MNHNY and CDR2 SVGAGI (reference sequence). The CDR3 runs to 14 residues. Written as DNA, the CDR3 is TGTGCCAGCAGTCAAACTAGCGTCCCCGGGGAGCTGTTTTTT. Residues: CASSQTSVPGELFF.

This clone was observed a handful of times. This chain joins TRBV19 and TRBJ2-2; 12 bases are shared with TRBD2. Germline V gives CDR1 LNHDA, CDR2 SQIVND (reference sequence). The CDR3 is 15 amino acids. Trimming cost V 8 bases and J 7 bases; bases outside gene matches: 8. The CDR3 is CASGASGRVLGELFF. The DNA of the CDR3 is TGTGCCAGTGGGGCTAGCGGGAGGGTCCTCGGGGAGCTGTTTTTT.

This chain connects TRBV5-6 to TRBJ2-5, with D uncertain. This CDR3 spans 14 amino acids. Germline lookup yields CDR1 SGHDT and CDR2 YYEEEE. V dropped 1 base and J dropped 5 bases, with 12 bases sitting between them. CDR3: CASSLFTKQETQYF. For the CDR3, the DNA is TGTGCCAGCAGCTTGTTTACCAAACAGGAGACCCAGTACTTC.

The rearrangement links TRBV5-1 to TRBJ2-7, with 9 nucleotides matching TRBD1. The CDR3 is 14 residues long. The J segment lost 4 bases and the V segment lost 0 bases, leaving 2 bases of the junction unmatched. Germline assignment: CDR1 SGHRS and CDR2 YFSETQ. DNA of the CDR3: TGCGCCAGCAGCTTGGACAGGGGGCTGTACGAGCAGTACTTC. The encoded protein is CASSLDRGLYEQYF. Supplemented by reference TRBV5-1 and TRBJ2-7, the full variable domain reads KAGVTQTPRYLIKTRGQQVTLSCSPISGHRSVSWYQQTPGQGLQFLFEYFSETQRNKGNFPGRFSGRQFSNSRSEMNVSTLELGDSALYLCASSLDRGLYEQYFGPGTRLTVT.

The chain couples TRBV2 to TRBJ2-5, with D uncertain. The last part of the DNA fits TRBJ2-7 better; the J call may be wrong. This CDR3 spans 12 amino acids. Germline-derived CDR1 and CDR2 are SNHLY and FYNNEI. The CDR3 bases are TGTGCCAGCAAGGCGCAGGTGTACGAGCAGTACTTC. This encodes CASKAQVYEQYF.

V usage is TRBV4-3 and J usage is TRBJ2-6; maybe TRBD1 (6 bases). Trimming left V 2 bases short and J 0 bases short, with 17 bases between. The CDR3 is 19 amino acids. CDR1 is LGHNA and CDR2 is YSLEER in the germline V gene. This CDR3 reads CASSQTGLGASSGANVLTF. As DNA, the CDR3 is TGCGCCAGCAGCCAAACCGGCCTGGGGGCCAGCTCTGGGGCCAACGTCCTGACTTTC.

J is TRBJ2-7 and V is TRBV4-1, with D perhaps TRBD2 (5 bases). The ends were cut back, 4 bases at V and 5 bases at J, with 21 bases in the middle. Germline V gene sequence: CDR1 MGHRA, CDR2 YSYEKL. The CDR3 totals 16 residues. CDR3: CASSRLPRDLFHEQYF. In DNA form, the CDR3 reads TGCGCCAGCAGCCGCCTCCCACGGGATCTGTTCCACGAGCAGTACTTC.

This CDR3 is CASSTDRSEQYF. CDR3 coding DNA: TGTGCCAGCAGCACGGACAGGTCCGAGCAGTACTTC. The chain couples TRBV7-9 to TRBJ2-7, with 7 positions matching TRBD1. The CDR3 spans 12 residues. The V segment lost 5 bases and the J segment 6 bases; nucleotides outside the gene matches: 4. Germline CDR1 is SEHNR and CDR2 is FQNEAQ (reference sequence).

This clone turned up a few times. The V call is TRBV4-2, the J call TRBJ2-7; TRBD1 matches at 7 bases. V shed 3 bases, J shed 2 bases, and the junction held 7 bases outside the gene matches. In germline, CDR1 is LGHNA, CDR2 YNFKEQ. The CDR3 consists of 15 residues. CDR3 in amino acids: CASSQTTGSTYEQYF. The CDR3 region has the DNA TGTGCCAGCAGCCAGACGACAGGGAGCACCTACGAGCAGTACTTC.

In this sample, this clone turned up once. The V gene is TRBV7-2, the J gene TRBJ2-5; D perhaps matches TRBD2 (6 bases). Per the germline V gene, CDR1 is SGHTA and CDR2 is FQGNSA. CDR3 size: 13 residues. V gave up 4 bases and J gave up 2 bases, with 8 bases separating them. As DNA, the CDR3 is TGTGCCAGCAGCTCGGGGAGGCAAGAGACCCAGTACTTC. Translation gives CASSSGRQETQYF.

The CDR3 DNA sequence: TGTGCCACCAGCAGTCGGAGGGGAGGGATGCAGCCCCAGCATTTT. Amino acids: CATSSRRGGMQPQHF. This chain joins TRBV15 and TRBJ1-5; tentative D call: TRBD1 (5 bases). V shed 3 bases and J shed 7 bases, with 16 bases lying between them. There are 15 residues in the CDR3. CDR1 is LNHNV, CDR2 YYDKDF, per germline (reference sequence).

The CDR3 DNA sequence: TGCGCCAGCAGTGAGAGTAGCGGGACCGCCTACGAGCAGTACTTC. Amino acid sequence: CASSESSGTAYEQYF. The chain is built from TRBV10-2 and TRBJ2-7; the match to TRBD2 covers 8 bases. Per the germline V gene, CDR1 is WSHSY and CDR2 is SAAADI. The CDR3 contains 15 residues. V shed 2 bases, J shed 2 bases, and the junction held 5 bases outside the gene matches.

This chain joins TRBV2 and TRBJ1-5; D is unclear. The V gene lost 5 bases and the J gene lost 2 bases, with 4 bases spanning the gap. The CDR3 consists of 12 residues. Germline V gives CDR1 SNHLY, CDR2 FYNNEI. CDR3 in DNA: TGTGCCAGCAGTCAGGGCAATCAGCCCCAGCATTTT. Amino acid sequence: CASSQGNQPQHF.

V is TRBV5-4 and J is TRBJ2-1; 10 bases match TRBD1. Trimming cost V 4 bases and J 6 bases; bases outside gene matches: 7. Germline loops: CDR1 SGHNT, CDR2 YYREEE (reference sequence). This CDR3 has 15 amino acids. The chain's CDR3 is CASSARQGAGNEQFF. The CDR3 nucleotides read TGTGCCAGCAGCGCGAGACAGGGGGCAGGCAATGAGCAGTTCTTC.

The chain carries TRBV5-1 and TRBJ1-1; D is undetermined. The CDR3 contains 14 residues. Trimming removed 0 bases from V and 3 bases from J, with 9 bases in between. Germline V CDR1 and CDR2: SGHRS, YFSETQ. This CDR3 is CASSLVPGDTEAFF. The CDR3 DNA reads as TGCGCCAGCAGCTTGGTACCCGGAGACACTGAAGCTTTCTTT.